The clone carrying this TCR beta chain was recorded many times. Hyperthyroidism was newly diagnosed in patients aged 18 to 65 (duration under 2 months). Researchers barred patients who had uncontrolled infection, other autoimmune disease, pregnancy or lactation. This entry is derived from a study of T cells in Graves' hyperthyroidism and ophthalmopathy. CDR1 SQVTM and CDR2 ANQGSEA come from the germline V gene. The CDR3 consists of 12 residues. V lost 7 bases, J lost 4 bases, and 6 bases stayed unmatched. There were TCR beta CDR3 regions amplified from RNA transcripts. TCR CDR3 underwent first-round RT-PCR with the HTBI primer set. A single record per CDR3 protein comes from TCRdb applying MiXCR to the multiplex PCR reads. The data hold nearly 750,000 distinct CDR3 sequences, with 30% to 40% observed a single time.

This clonotype was obtained from a woman aged 40 to 49 with Graves' hyperthyroidism. Sequencing was done on a sample of blood. This rearrangement joins TRBV29-1 to TRBJ1-2; TRBD1 agrees at 7 bases. The CDR3 loop is CSAAGGFYGYTF. In DNA, the CDR3 is TGCAGCGCTGCAGGGGGTTTCTATGGCTACACCTTC.